The sequence of this T cell receptor (beta chain) was determined in a study of blood T cell repertoires in COVID-19. At the level of the study: The cDNA or gDNA used as material had been derived from T cells, B-cell-depleted T cells, or PBMCs.

Recruited during active infection, patients (from Seattle) were subsequently followed longitudinally. In the original workflow: From reference gene primer amplification, estimates of nucleated cell counts were derived. Assay: immunoSEQ multiplex PCR; the TCRdb copy retains only in-frame clones and omits some. From that table come the V and J calls and clone size; the DNA was used to work out D and trimming. The sample carries about 150,000 clones, approximately 86% recorded once. Per the germline V gene, CDR1 is MDHEN and CDR2 is SYDVKM. Losses at the gene ends were 2 bases for V and 7 bases for J; bases not matched to a gene: 5. This CDR3 is built from 15 residues.

This TCR derives from a woman of 80 years or more with COVID-19, enrolled during active disease. Sequencing used peripheral blood. The chain has TRBV28 and TRBJ1-4; TRBD1 matches 9 bases. CDR3 sequence reads: CASSLGTGLGEKLFF. CDR3 nucleotide sequence: TGTGCCAGCAGTTTAGGGACAGGGCTAGGTGAAAAACTGTTTTTT.